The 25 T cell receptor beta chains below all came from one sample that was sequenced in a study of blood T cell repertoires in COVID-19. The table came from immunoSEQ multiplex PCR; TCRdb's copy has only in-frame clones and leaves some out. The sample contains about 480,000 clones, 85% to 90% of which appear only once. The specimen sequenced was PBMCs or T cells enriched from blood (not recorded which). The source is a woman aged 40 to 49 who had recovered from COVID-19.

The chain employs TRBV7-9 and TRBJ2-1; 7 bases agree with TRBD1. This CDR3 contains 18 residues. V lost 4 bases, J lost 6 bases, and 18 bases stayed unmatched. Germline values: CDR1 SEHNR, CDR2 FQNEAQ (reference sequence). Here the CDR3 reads CASSSPPGHGTEGNEQFF. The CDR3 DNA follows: TGTGCCAGCAGCTCTCCTCCGGGCCATGGGACAGAGGGCAATGAGCAGTTCTTC.

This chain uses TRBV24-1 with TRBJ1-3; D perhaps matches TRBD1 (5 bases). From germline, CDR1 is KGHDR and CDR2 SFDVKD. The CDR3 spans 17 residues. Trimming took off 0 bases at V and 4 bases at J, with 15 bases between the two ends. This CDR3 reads CATSDLWRGVGGNTIYF. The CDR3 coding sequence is TGTGCCACCAGTGATTTGTGGAGGGGCGTAGGGGGAAACACCATATATTTT.

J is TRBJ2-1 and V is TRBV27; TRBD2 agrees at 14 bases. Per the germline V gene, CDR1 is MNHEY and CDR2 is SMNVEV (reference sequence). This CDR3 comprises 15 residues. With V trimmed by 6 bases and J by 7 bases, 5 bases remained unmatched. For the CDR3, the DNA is TGTGCCAGCAGACAGGGACTAGCGGGAGTAAATGAGCAGTTCTTC. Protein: CASRQGLAGVNEQFF.

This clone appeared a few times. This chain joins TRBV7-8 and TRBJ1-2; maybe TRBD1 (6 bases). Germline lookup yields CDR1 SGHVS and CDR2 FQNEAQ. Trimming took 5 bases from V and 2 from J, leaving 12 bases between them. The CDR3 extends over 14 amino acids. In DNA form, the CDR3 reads TGTGCCAGCAGCAGCCGGGACAACAACTATGGCTACACCTTC. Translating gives CASSSRDNNYGYTF.

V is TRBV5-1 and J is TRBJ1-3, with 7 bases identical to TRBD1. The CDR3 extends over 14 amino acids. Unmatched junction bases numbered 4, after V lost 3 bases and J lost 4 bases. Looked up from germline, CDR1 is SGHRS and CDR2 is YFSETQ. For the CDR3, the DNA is TGCGCCAGCAGCTCTGACAGGGACGGAAACACCATATATTTT. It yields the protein CASSSDRDGNTIYF.

CDR3 region: CASSESGGSDEQYF. DNA of the CDR3: TGCGCCAGCAGTGAGTCTGGAGGGAGCGACGAGCAGTACTTC. The rearrangement joins TRBV10-1 to TRBJ2-7; TRBD2 is a possible D gene (6 bases). Germline assignment: CDR1 WNHNN and CDR2 SYGVQD (reference sequence). This CDR3 is built from 14 residues. Trimming stripped 0 bases from V and 5 bases from J, with 11 bases between.

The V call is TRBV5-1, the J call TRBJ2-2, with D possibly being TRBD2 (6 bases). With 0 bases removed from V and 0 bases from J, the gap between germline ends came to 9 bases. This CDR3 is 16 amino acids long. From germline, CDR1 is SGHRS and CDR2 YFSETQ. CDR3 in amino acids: CASSLGAGTNTGELFF. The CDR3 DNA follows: TGCGCCAGCAGCTTGGGGGCGGGAACGAACACCGGGGAGCTGTTTTTT.

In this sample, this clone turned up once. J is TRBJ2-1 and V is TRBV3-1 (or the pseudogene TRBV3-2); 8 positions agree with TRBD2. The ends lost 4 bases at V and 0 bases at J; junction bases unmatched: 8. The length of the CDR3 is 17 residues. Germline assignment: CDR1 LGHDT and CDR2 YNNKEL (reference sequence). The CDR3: CASSLFGGRSSYNEQFF. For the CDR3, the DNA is TGTGCCAGCAGCCTGTTCGGCGGGAGGAGCTCCTACAATGAGCAGTTCTTC.

The CDR3: CATSEGVKQPQHF. The CDR3, as DNA: TGTGCCACCAGTGAAGGGGTCAAACAGCCCCAGCATTTT. V is TRBV24-1 and J is TRBJ1-5, with a tentative D call TRBD1 (5 bases). CDR3 size: 13 residues. The V gene's germline CDR1 is KGHDR and CDR2 SFDVKD. V lost 4 bases to trimming and J lost 7 bases, with 10 bases between them.

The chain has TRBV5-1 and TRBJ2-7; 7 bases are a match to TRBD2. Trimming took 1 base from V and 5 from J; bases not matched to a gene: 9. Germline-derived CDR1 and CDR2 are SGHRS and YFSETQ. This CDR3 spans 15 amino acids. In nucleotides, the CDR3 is TGCGCCAGCAGCTTGCGGCGGGAGCGGCGAAACGAGCAGTACTTC. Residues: CASSLRRERRNEQYF. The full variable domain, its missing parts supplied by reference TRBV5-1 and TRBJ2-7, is KAGVTQTPRYLIKTRGQQVTLSCSPISGHRSVSWYQQTPGQGLQFLFEYFSETQRNKGNFPGRFSGRQFSNSRSEMNVSTLELGDSALYLCASSLRRERRNEQYFGPGTRLTVT.

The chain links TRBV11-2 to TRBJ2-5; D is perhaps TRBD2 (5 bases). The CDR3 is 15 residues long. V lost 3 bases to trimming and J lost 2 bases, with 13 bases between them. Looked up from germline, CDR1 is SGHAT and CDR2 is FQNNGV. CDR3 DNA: TGTGCCAGCAGCTTCGCGAGAGGGCGGCAAGAGACCCAGTACTTC. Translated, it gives CASSFARGRQETQYF.

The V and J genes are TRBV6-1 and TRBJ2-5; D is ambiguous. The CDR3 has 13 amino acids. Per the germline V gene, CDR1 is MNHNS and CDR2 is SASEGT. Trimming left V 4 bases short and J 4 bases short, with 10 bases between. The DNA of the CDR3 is TGTGCCAGCAGTGTATACTTCGGAGAGACCCAGTACTTC. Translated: CASSVYFGETQYF.

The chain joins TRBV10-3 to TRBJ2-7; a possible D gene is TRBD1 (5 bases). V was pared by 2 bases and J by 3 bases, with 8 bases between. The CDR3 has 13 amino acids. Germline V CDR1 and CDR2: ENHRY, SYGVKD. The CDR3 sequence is CAISEGADYEQYF. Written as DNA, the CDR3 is TGTGCCATCAGTGAGGGGGCAGACTACGAGCAGTACTTC.

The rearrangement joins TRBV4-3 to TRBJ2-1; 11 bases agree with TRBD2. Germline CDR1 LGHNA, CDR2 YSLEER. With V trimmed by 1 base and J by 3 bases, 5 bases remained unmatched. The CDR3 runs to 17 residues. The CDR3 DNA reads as TGCGCCAGCAGCCAAGGGGATAGCGGGAGGGGCTACAATGAGCAGTTCTTC. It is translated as CASSQGDSGRGYNEQFF.

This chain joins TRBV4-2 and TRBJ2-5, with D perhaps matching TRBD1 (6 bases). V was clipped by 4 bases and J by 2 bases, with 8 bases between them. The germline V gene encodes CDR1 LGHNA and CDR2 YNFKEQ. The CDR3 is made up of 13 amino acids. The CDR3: CASSLRGQETQYF. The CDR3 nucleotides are TGTGCCAGCAGCCTCAGGGGTCAAGAGACCCAGTACTTC.

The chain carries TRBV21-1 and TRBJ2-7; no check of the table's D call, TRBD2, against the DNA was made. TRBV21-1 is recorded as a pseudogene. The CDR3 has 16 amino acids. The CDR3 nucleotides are TGTGCCAGCAGCAAAGAGGTTGGACTACCAACCTACGAGCAGTACTTC. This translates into CASSKEVGLPTYEQYF.

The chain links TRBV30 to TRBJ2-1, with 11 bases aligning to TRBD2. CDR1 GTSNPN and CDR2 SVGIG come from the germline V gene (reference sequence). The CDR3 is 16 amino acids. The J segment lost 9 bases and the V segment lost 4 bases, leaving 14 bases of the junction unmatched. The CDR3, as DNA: TGTGCCTGGACCGATTCGGCTAGCGGGAGGTGGGTTGAGCAGTTCTTC. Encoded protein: CAWTDSASGRWVEQFF. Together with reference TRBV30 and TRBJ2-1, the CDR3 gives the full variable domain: SQTIHQWPATLVQPVGSPLSLECTVEGTSNPNLYWYRQAAGRGLQLLFYSVGIGQISSEVPQNLSASRPQDRQFILSSKKLLLSDSGFYLCAWTDSASGRWVEQFFGPGTRLTVL.

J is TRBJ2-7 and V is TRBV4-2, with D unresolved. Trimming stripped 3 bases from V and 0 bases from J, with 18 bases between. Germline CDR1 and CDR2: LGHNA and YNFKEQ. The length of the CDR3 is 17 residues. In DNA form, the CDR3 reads TGTGCCAGCAGCCAGATTGGCCGTGAAGCTAGCTCCTACGAGCAGTACTTC. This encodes CASSQIGREASSYEQYF.

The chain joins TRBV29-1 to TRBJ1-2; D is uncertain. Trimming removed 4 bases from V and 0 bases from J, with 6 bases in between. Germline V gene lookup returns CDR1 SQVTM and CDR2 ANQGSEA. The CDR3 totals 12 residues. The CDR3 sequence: CSVVRTNYGYTF. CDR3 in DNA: TGCAGCGTTGTGCGCACTAACTATGGCTACACCTTC.

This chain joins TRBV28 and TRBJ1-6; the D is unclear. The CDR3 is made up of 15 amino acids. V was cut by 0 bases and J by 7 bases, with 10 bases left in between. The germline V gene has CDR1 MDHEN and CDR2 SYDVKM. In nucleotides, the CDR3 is TGTGCCAGCAGTTTATGGTCCACCGGGAATTCACCCCTCCACTTT. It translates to CASSLWSTGNSPLHF.

CDR3 in DNA: TGTGCCAGCAGCTTCACAGGGGGCCTAGATCAGCCCCAGCATTTT. Amino acids: CASSFTGGLDQPQHF. The V gene is TRBV5-5, the J gene TRBJ1-5; 9 nucleotides match TRBD1. CDR1 SGHKS and CDR2 YYEKEE come from the germline V gene (reference sequence). The CDR3 length is 15 residues. V was clipped by 2 bases and J by 5 bases; unmatched bases: 5.

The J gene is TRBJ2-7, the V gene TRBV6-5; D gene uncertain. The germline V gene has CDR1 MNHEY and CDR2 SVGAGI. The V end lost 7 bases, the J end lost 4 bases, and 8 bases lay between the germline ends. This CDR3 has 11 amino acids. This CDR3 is CASTRGYEQYF. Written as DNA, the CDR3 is TGTGCCAGCACGAGAGGATACGAGCAGTACTTC.

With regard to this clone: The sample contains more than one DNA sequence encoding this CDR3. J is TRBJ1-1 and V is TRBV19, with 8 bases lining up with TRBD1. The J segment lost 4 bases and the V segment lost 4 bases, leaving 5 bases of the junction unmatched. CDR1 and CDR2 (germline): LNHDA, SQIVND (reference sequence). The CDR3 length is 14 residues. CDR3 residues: CASSTQGAGTEAFF. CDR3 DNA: TGTGCCAGTAGTACTCAGGGGGCAGGCACTGAAGCTTTCTTT.

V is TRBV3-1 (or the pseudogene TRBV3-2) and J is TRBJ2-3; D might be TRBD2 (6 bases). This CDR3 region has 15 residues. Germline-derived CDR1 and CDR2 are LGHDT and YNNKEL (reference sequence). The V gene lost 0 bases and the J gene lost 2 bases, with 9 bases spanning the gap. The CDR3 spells CASSQDGRDTDTQYF. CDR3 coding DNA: TGTGCCAGCAGCCAAGATGGGCGGGACACAGATACGCAGTATTTT.

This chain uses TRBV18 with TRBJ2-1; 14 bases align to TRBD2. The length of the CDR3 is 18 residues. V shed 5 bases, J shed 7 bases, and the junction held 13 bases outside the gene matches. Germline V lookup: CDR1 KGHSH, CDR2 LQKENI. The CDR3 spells CASSSLPGLAGEGNEQFF. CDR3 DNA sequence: TGTGCCAGCTCATCGCTCCCGGGACTAGCGGGAGAGGGGAATGAGCAGTTCTTC.